This TCR beta chain was sequenced for a study of control samples from healthy donors and cancer patients. Here immunoSEQ multiplex PCR was the method, and the copy in TCRdb shows in-frame clones only, minus some. The sample records about 160,000 clones, around 90% being singletons. This clone was seen once. The sample comprised blood. The receptor was isolated from a man younger than 40 in good health.

The CDR3 loop reads CASSLQGDTQYF. The DNA of the CDR3 is TGTGCCAGCAGTCTTCAGGGAGATACGCAGTATTTT. This rearrangement joins TRBV6-5 to TRBJ2-3; D may be TRBD1 (5 bases). V lost 5 bases to trimming and J lost 5 bases, with 8 bases between them. Germline CDR1 reads MNHEY; CDR2 reads SVGAGI. The length of the CDR3 is 12 residues.